This TCR beta chain emerged from a study of human T cells and chemical hapten exposure. Overall study context: Among samples, TCR yields varied mainly because of small differences in pooled library volume. Notes on the study in general: TCRs above 1 in 1000 frequency did not change with DPC sensitization.

The CDR3 spans 14 residues. The germline V gene has CDR1 LNHNV and CDR2 YYDKDF (reference sequence). V shed 1 base and J shed 2 bases, with 9 bases lying between them. Total RNA was isolated from whole blood that had not been fractionated. In its sample, this clonotype was seen many times. What it binds is not known. Each cDNA molecule in the library carried unique molecular identifiers. Original handling: A per-sample median of around 100,000 TCRs was observed, with counts ranging from about 20,000 to 750,000. Each CDR3 protein gets one entry after TCRdb re-called the reads with MiXCR. TCRdb, rather than the study authors, made the V and J calls. The table records about 120,000 distinct CDR3 sequences, less than 10% of them present only once.

The receptor's source is a human donor in good health. Some clones in this sample may be carry-over from other donors' samples. The chain employs TRBV15 and TRBJ2-7; no definite D call. Sequencing was done on a sample of whole blood. CDR3 bases: TGTGCCACCAGCAGAGCAGCCCAGGCCTACGAGCAGTACTTC. Its translation is CATSRAAQAYEQYF. Full variable domain (remainder filled in from reference TRBV15 and TRBJ2-7): DAMVIQNPRYQVTQFGKPVTLSCSQTLNHNVMYWYQQKSSQAPKLLFHYYDKDFNNEADTPDNFQSRRPNTSFCFLDIRSPGLGDTAMYLCATSRAAQAYEQYFGPGTRLTVT.